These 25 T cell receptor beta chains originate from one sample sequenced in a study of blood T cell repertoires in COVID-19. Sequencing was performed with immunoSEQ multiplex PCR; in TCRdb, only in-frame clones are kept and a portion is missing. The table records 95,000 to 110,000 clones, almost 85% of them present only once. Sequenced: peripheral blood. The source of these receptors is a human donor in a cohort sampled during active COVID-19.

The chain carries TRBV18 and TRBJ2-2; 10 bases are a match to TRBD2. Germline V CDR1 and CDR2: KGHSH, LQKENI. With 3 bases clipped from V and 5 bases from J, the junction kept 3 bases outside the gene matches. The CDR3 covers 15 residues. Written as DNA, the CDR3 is TGTGCCAGCTCACCTAGGACTAGCGGAACCGGGGAGCTGTTTTTT. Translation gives CASSPRTSGTGELFF.

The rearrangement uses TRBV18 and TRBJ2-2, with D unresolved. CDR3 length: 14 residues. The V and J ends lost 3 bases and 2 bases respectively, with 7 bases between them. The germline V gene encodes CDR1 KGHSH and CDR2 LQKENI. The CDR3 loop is CASSPPLNTGELFF. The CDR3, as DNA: TGTGCCAGCTCACCTCCTCTCAACACCGGGGAGCTGTTTTTT.

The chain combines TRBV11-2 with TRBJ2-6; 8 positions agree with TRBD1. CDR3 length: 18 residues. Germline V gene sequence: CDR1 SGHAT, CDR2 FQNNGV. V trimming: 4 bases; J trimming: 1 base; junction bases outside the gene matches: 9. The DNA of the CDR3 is TGTGCCAGCAGCTCGACCAGGGGGCGATATTCTGGGGCCAACGTCCTGACTTTC. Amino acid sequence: CASSSTRGRYSGANVLTF.

CDR3 DNA sequence: TGCGCCAGCAGTCACGGCAGGGCGGGAGAAAAACTGTTTTTT. This translates into CASSHGRAGEKLFF. The chain employs TRBV10-2 and TRBJ1-4, with D perhaps TRBD1 (5 bases). V gave up 5 bases and J gave up 8 bases, with 15 bases separating them. This CDR3 comprises 14 residues. Germline V gene sequence: CDR1 WSHSY, CDR2 SAAADI.

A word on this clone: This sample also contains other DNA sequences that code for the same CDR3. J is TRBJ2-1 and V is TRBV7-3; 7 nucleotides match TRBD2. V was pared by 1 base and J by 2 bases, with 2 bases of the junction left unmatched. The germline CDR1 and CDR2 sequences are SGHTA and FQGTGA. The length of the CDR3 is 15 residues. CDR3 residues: CASSLIAGAYNEQFF. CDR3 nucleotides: TGTGCCAGCAGCTTAATTGCGGGAGCCTACAATGAGCAGTTCTTC.

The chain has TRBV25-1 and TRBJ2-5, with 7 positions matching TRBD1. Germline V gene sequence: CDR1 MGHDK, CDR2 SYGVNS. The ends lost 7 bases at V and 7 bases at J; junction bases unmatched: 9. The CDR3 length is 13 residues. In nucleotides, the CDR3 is TGTGCCAGCACCCAGGACAGGCTTGGGACCCAGTACTTC. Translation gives CASTQDRLGTQYF.

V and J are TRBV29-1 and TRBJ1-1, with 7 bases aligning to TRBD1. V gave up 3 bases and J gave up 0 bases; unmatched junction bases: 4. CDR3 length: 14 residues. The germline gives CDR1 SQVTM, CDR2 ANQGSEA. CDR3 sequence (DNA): TGCAGCGTTGACAGGGGGTCCGTGAACACTGAAGCTTTCTTT. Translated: CSVDRGSVNTEAFF.

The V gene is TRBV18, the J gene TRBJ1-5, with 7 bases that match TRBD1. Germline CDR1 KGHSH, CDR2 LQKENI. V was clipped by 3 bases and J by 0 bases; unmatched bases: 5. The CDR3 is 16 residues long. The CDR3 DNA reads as TGTGCCAGCTCACCTCCTGGACAGGTTAGCAATCAGCCCCAGCATTTT. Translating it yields CASSPPGQVSNQPQHF.

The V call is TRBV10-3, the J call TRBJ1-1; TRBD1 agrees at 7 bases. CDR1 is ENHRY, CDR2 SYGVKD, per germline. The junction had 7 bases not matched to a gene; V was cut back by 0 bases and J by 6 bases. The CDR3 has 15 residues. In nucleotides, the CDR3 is TGTGCCATCAGTGAGTCTAGGGGGCGAGGTGCTGAAGCTTTCTTT. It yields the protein CAISESRGRGAEAFF.

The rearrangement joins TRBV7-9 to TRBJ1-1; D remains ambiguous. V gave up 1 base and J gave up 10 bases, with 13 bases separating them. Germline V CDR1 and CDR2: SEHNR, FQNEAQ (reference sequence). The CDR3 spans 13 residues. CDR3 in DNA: TGTGCCAGCAGCTTAGAAAGGTGGGAGGGAGCTTTCTTT. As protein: CASSLERWEGAFF. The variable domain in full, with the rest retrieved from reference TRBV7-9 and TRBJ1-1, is DTGVSQNPRHKITKRGQNVTFRCDPISEHNRLYWYRQTLGQGPEFLTYFQNEAQLEKSRLLSDRFSAERPKGSFSTLEIQRTEQGDSAMYLCASSLERWEGAFFGQGTRLTVV.

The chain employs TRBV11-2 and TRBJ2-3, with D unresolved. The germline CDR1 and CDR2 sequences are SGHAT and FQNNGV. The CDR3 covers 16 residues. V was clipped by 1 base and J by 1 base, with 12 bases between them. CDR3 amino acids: CASSLVLEIGTDTQYF. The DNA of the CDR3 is TGTGCCAGCAGCTTAGTCCTGGAGATAGGCACAGATACGCAGTATTTT.

Here the CDR3 DNA reads TGTGCCAGCGGCCGGGGCTCCTACGAGCAGTACGTC. Translating it yields CASGRGSYEQYV. The chain uses TRBV6-5 and TRBJ2-7, with D perhaps matching TRBD2 (5 bases). Germline CDR1 is MNHEY and CDR2 is SVGAGI. V lost 8 bases, J lost 0 bases, and 8 bases lay in between. This CDR3 spans 12 amino acids.

In DNA form, the CDR3 reads TGTGCCAGCAGTGAGGGGCAGGGCGTAGGCACCGGGGAGCTGTTTTTT. As protein: CASSEGQGVGTGELFF. J is TRBJ2-2 and V is TRBV25-1; maybe TRBD1 (5 bases). Germline CDR1 is MGHDK and CDR2 is SYGVNS. This CDR3 has 16 amino acids. Trimming stripped 3 bases from V and 4 bases from J, with 15 bases between.

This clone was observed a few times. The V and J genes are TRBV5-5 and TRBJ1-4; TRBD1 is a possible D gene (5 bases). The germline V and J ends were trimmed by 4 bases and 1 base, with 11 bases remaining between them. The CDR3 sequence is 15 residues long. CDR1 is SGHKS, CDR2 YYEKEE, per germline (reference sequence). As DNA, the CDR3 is TGTGCCAGCAGCCTGCAGGGTGGAACTAATGAAAAACTGTTTTTT. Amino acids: CASSLQGGTNEKLFF.

CDR3 in amino acids: CASSYMDSAYNEQFF. The DNA of the CDR3 is TGTGCCAGCAGTTACATGGACAGTGCCTACAATGAGCAGTTCTTC. The chain combines TRBV6-6 with TRBJ2-1; the D gene is possibly TRBD1 (6 bases). Germline lookup yields CDR1 MNHNY and CDR2 SVGAGI (reference sequence). This CDR3 region has 15 residues. V shed 2 bases and J shed 2 bases, with 10 bases lying between them.

CDR3 nucleotide sequence: TGTGCCAGCAGCATGGAGTACGAGCAGTACTTC. Translation gives CASSMEYEQYF. The chain joins TRBV28 to TRBJ2-7; D is ambiguous. The germline CDR1 and CDR2 sequences are MDHEN and SYDVKM. The V end was cut by 6 bases, the J end by 4 bases, with 7 bases between. CDR3 size: 11 residues.

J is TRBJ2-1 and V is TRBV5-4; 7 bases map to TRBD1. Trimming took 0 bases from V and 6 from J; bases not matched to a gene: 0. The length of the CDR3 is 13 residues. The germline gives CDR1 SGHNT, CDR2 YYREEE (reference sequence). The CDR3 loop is CASSLDRGNEQFF. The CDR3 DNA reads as TGTGCCAGCAGCTTGGACAGGGGCAATGAGCAGTTCTTC. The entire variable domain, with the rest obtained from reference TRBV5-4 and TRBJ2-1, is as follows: ETGVTQSPTHLIKTRGQQVTLRCSSQSGHNTVSWYQQALGQGPQFIFQYYREEENGRGNFPPRFSGLQFPNYSSELNVNALELDDSALYLCASSLDRGNEQFFGPGTRLTVL.

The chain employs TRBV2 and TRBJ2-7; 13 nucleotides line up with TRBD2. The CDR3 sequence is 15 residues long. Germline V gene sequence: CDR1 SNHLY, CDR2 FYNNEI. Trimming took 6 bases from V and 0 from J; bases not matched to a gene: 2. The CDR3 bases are TGTGCCAGCAGCGGACTAGCGGGGGCCTCCTACGAGCAGTACGTC. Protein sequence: CASSGLAGASYEQYV.

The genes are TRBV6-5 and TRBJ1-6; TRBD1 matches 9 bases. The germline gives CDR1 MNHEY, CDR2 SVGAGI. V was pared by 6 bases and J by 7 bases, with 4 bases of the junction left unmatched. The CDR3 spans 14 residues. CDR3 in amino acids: CASSLGQGNSPLHF. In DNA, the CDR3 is TGTGCCAGCAGCCTAGGACAGGGGAATTCACCCCTCCACTTT.

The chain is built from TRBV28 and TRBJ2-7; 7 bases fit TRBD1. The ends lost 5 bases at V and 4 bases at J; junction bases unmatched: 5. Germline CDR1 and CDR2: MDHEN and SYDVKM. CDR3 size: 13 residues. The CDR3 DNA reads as TGTGCCAGCAGTACGACAGGGCTATACGAGCAGTACTTC. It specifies CASSTTGLYEQYF.

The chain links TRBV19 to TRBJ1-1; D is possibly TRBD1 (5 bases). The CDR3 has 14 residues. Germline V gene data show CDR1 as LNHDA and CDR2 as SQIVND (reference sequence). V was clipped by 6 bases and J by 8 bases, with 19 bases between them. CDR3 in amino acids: CASRQTNWGGEAFF. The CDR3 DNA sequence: TGTGCCAGTAGACAGACAAATTGGGGGGGGGAAGCTTTCTTT.

The chain's CDR3 is CASSLAARALGEQFF. The CDR3 DNA follows: TGTGCCAGCAGTTTAGCGGCTCGAGCCTTGGGTGAGCAGTTCTTC. The V call is TRBV28, the J call TRBJ2-1, with unresolved D. V was cut by 2 bases and J by 9 bases, with 17 bases left in between. This CDR3 has 15 residues. CDR1 and CDR2 (germline): MDHEN, SYDVKM.

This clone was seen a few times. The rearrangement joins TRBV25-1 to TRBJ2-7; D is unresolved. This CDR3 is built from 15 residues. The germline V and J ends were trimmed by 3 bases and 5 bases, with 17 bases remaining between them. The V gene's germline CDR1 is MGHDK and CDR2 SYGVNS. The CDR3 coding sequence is TGTGCCAGCAGTGACCAAGTGGCGCGGCGCCACGAGCAGTACTTC. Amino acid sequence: CASSDQVARRHEQYF.

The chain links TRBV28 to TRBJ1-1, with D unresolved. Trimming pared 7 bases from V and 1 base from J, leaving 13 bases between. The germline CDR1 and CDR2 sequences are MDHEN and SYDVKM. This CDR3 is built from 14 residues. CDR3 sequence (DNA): TGTGCCAGCATCCCCCCCACAGCGAACACTGAAGCTTTCTTT. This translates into CASIPPTANTEAFF.

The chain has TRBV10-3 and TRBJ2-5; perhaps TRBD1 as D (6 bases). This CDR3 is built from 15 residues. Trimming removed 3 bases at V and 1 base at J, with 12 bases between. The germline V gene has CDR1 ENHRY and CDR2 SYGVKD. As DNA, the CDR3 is TGTGCCATCAGTGACCTCGGACAGCCCCAAGAGACCCAGTACTTC. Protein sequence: CAISDLGQPQETQYF.